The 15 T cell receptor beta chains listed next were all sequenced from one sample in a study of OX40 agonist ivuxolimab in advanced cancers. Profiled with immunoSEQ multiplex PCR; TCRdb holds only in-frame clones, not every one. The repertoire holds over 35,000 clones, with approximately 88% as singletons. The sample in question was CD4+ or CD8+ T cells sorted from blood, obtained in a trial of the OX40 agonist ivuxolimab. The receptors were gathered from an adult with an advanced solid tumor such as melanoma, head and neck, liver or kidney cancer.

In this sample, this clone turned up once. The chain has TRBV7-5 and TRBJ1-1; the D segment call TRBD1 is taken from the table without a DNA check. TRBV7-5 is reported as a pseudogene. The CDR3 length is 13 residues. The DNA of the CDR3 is TGTGCCAGCAGCTTGAGACAGAACACTGAAGCTTTCTTT. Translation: CASSLRQNTEAFF.

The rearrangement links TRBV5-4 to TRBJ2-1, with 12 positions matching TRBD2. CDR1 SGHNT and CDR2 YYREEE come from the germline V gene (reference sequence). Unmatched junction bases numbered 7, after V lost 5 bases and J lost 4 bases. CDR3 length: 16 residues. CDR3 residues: CASSLRLAGVYNEQFF. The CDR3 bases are TGTGCCAGCAGTCTCCGACTAGCGGGGGTGTACAATGAGCAGTTCTTC.

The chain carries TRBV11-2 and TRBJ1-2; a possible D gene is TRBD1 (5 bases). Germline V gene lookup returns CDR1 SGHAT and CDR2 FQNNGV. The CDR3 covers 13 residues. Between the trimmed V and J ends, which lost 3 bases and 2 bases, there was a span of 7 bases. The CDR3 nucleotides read TGTGCCAGCAGCTTGGGGGGGAACTATGGCTACACCTTC. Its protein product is CASSLGGNYGYTF.

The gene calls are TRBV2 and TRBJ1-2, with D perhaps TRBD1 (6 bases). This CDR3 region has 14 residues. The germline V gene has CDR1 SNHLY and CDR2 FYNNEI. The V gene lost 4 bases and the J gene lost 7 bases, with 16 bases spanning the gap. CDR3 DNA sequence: TGTGCCAGCAGTGTCAGGGGAAGTGTCGGTGGCTACACCTTC. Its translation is CASSVRGSVGGYTF.

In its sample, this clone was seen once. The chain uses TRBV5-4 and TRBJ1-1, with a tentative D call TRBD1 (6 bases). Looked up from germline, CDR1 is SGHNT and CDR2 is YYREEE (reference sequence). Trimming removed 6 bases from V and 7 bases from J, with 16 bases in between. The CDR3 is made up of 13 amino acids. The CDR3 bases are TGTGCCAGCAACGTACAGGGCTATGGTGAAGCTTTCTTT. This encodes CASNVQGYGEAFF.

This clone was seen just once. The CDR3 protein is CASSPGGSGANVLTF. The CDR3 bases are TGTGCCAGCAGTCCGGGCGGCTCTGGGGCCAACGTCCTGACTTTC. The genes are TRBV7-3 and TRBJ2-6; D gene ambiguous. Between the trimmed V and J ends, which lost 6 bases and 0 bases, there was a span of 9 bases. Germline-derived CDR1 and CDR2 are SGHTA and FQGTGA. This CDR3 contains 15 residues.

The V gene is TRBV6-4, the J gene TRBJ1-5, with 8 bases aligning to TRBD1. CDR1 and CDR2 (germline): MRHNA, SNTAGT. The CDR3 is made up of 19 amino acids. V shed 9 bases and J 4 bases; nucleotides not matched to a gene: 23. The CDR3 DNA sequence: TGTGCCAGAGAAGAACACGAGACAGGGGTGTATCGTAAGAATCAGCCCCAGCATTTT. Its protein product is CAREEHETGVYRKNQPQHF.

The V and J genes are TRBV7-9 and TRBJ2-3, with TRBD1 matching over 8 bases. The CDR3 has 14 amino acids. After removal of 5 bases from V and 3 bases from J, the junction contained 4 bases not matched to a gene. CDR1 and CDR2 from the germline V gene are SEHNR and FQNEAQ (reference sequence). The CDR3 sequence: CASSPTGATDTQYF. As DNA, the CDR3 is TGTGCCAGCAGCCCGACAGGGGCGACAGATACGCAGTATTTT.

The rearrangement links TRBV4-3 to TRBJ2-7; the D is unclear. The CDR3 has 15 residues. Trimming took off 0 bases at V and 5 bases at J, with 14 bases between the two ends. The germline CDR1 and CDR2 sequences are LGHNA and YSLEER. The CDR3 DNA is TGCGCCAGCAGCCAAGATGCCAGGTTTGCCAACGAGCAGTACTTC. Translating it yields CASSQDARFANEQYF.

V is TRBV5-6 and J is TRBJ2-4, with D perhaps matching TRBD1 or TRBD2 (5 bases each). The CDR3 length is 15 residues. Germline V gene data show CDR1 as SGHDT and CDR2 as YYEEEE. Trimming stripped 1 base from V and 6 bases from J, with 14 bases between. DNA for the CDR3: TGTGCCAGCAGCTTGTACAGGTTTGGGGGAAACATTCAGTACTTC. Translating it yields CASSLYRFGGNIQYF.

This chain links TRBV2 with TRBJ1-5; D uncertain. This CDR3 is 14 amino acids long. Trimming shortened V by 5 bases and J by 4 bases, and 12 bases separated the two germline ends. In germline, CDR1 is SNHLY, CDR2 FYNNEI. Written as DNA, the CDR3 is TGTGCCAGCAGTCCCGACATGGTGAATCAGCCCCAGCATTTT. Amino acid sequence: CASSPDMVNQPQHF.

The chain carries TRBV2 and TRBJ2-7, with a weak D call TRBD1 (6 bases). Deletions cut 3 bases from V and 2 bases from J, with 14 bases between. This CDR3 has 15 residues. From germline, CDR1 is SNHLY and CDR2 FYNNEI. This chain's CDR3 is CASSEVWGLTYEQYF. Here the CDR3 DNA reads TGTGCCAGCAGTGAGGTTTGGGGGCTGACCTACGAGCAGTACTTC.

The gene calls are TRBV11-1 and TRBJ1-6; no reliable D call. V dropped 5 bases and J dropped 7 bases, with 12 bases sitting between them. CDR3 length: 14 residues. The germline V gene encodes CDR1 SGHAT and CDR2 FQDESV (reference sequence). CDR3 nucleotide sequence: TGTGCCAGCAGCCCGTCCACAATGAATTCACCCCTCCACTTT. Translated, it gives CASSPSTMNSPLHF.

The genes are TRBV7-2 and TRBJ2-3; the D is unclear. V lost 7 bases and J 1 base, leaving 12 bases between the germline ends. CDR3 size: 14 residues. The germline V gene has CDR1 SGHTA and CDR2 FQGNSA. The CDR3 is CASTPIRGTDTQYF. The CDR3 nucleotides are TGTGCCAGCACCCCTATACGTGGCACAGATACGCAGTATTTT.

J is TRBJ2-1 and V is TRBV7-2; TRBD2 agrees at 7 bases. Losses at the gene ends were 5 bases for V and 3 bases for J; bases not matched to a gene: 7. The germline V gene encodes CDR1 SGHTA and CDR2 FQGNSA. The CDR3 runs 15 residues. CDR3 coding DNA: TGTGCCAGCAGCCCGGGGGGAGGTAACTACAATGAGCAGTTCTTC. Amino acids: CASSPGGGNYNEQFF. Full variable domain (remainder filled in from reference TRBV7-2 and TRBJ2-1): GAGVSQSPSNKVTEKGKDVELRCDPISGHTALYWYRQSLGQGLEFLIYFQGNSAPDKSGLPSDRFSAERTGGSVSTLTIQRTQQEDSAVYLCASSPGGGNYNEQFFGPGTRLTVL.